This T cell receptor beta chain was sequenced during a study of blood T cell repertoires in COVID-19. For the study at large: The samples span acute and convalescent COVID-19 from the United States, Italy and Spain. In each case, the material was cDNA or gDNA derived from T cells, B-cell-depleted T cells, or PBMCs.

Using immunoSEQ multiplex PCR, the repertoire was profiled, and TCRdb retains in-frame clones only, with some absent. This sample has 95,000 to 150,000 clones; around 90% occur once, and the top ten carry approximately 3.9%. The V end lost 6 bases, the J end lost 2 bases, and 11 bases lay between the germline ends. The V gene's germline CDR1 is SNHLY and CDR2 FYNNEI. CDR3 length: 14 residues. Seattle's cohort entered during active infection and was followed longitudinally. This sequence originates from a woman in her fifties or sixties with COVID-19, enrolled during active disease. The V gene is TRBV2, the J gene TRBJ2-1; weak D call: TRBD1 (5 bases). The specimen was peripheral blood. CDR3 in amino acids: CASRGAVTYNEQFF. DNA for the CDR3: TGTGCCAGCAGAGGGGCCGTTACCTACAATGAGCAGTTCTTC. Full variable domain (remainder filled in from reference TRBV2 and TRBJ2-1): EPEVTQTPSHQVTQMGQEVILRCVPISNHLYFYWYRQILGQKVEFLVSFYNNEISEKSEIFDDQFSVERPDGSNFTLKIRSTKLEDSAMYFCASRGAVTYNEQFFGPGTRLTVL.